The rows below give T cell receptor beta chains drawn from one sample of a study of shared clonotypes between healthy human individuals. Generated by immunoSEQ multiplex PCR, the TCRdb table keeps only in-frame clones and is missing some. The sample carries roughly 1,500,000 clones, around 98.5% recorded once. The specimen was naive CD4+ T cells sorted from blood. The receptor set was obtained from a man aged 30 to 45 in good health. The CDR3 runs from the conserved cysteine through the conserved F or W. The D gene is left open where the match is weak. Only part of the rows carry a size: once, few, many, or a class if the clone is expanded.

>NA|TRBJ2-7|TRBD2|TRBV5-8
TGTGCCAGCAGCCCTATAGGGCAGGGAGGGTACGAGCAGTACTTC
CASSPIGQGGYEQYF
>NA|TRBJ2-5|TRBD2|TRBV29-1
TGCAGCGTTAAACCTAGCGGGAGGTTGGGAGGGACCCAGTACTTC
CSVKPSGRLGGTQYF
>NA|TRBJ2-3|NA|TRBV11-2
TGTGCCAGCAGCGGAATAGGACCCTTTTACTCCGATACGCAGTATTTT
CASSGIGPFYSDTQYF
>NA|TRBJ2-7|TRBD1|TRBV7-9
TGTGCCAGCAGCACCCTCCAGGGGGCAACATACGAGCAGTACTTC
CASSTLQGATYEQYF
>NA|TRBJ2-1|NA|TRBV28
TGTGCCAGCAGCCTTGTTAGGGGGAGTGGCAATGAGCAGTTCTTC
CASSLVRGSGNEQFF
>few|TRBJ2-3|NA|TRBV9
TGTGCCAGCAGCGTAGATAGCACAGATACGCAGTATTTT
CASSVDSTDTQYF
>NA|TRBJ1-2|TRBD1|TRBV28
TGTGCCAGCAGTTTTGACAGGGCTCACTATGGCTACACCTTC
CASSFDRAHYGYTF
>NA|TRBJ2-1|TRBD2|TRBV18
TGTGCCAGCTCACCTGCCCCTGTTGCGGGGGTCAATGAGCAGTTCTTC
CASSPAPVAGVNEQFF
>NA|TRBJ1-3|NA|TRBV12-5
TGTGCTAGTGGTTTGAAGCCTGGAAACACCATATATTTT
CASGLKPGNTIYF
>NA|TRBJ2-2|NA|TRBV5-4
TGTGCCAGCAGCTTATGGCGGACACAGAACACCGGGGAGCTGTTTTTT
CASSLWRTQNTGELFF
>NA|TRBJ1-3|TRBD1|TRBV6-6
TGTGCCAGCAGGCCTCAGGGGGAGGGCACCATATATTTT
CASRPQGEGTIYF
>NA|TRBJ2-5|TRBD1|TRBV6-5
TGTGCCAGCGAGTCGTACCGGGACAGGGGAAAGACCCAGTACTTC
CASESYRDRGKTQYF
>NA|TRBJ2-2|NA|TRBV7-3
TGTGCCAGCAGCTTATCGGAGAACGGGGAGCTGTTTTTT
CASSLSENGELFF
>once|TRBJ2-5|NA|TRBV20-1
TGCAGTGCAAAGCTCGGGACCCAGTACTTC
CSAKLGTQYF
>NA|TRBJ1-1|TRBD1|TRBV5-1
TGCGCCAGCAGCACGACAGGGTTGAACACTGAAGCTTTCTTT
CASSTTGLNTEAFF
>NA|TRBJ1-4|NA|TRBV6-1
TGTGCCGGGGAGGGGGATAATGAAAAACTGTTTTTT
CAGEGDNEKLFF
>NA|TRBJ2-7|TRBD2|TRBV7-8
TGTGCCAGCAGCGCACAGCGGGAGTTCAACGAGCAGTACTTC
CASSAQREFNEQYF
>NA|TRBJ2-1|TRBD2|TRBV19
TGTGCCAGTAGTATGTCCGCGGGGGGGTACAATGAGCAGTTCTTC
CASSMSAGGYNEQFF
>NA|TRBJ1-4|NA|TRBV15
TGTGCCACCAGCAGAGCGAGGACTCATAATGAAAAACTGTTTTTT
CATSRARTHNEKLFF
>NA|TRBJ1-2|NA|TRBV18
TGTGCCAGCTCACCCATTGGGGCCCCACCGGAGGGCTACACCTTC
CASSPIGAPPEGYTF
>NA|TRBJ2-1|NA|TRBV28
TGTGCCAGCAGTTTTTTGGGTGAGCAGTTCTTC
CASSFLGEQFF
>NA|TRBJ1-2|NA|TRBV14
TGTGCCAGCAGCCAAGGACAGAGAGCCCGTTTGCCCAACTATGGCTACACCTTC
CASSQGQRARLPNYGYTF
>NA|TRBJ2-7|TRBD2|TRBV6-1
TGTGCCAGCAGTGAAGCCGTTGGGGCCCGGGGGGCCTACGAGCAGTACTTC
CASSEAVGARGAYEQYF
>NA|TRBJ2-7|NA|TRBV14
TGTGCCAGCAGCCAAGATCTCAAAGTCAACGAGCAGTACTTC
CASSQDLKVNEQYF
>NA|TRBJ2-2|TRBD1|TRBV7-2
TGTGCCAGCAGCTTAGCCCCTCGGAGGACAAGGGGGCCAACGATCTGGGCCGGGGAGCTGTTTTTT
CASSLAPRRTRGPTIWAGELFF
>once|TRBJ2-1|NA|TRBV7-2
TGTGCCAGCAGCTTAGCACCCCCCCGCGTCGATGAGCAGTTCTTC
CASSLAPPRVDEQFF
>NA|TRBJ2-3|NA|TRBV7-8
TGTGCCAGCAGAGGCCCGGGGAATACGCAGTATTTT
CASRGPGNTQYF
>once|TRBJ1-4|NA|TRBV30
TGTGCCTGGAGCGCCGGGACGGTAAAACTGTTTTTT
CAWSAGTVKLFF
>NA|TRBJ1-1|NA|TRBV2
TGTGCCAGCAGTGGAGGCCAGTACACTGAAGCTTTCTTT
CASSGGQYTEAFF
>NA|TRBJ2-1|TRBD2|TRBV5-4
TGTGCCAGCAGCTTGGCCGGGACTATAAATGAGCAGTTCTTC
CASSLAGTINEQFF
>NA|TRBJ2-5|TRBD1|TRBV18
TGTGCCAGCTCACCAGGGACAGGGAGGCAAGAGACCCAGTACTTC
CASSPGTGRQETQYF
>NA|TRBJ2-3|TRBD2|TRBV14
TGTGCCAGCAGCATAGGACTAGAAGTGGCAGATACGCAGTATTTT
CASSIGLEVADTQYF
>NA|TRBJ2-5|TRBD1|TRBV18
TGTGCCAGCTCACCAGGGACAGACCCGAAAGGGACCCAGTACTTC
CASSPGTDPKGTQYF
>NA|TRBJ1-2|NA|TRBV5-1
TGCGCCAGCAGCTTGAGTTCTACGGGGAACGGTTATGGCTACACCTTC
CASSLSSTGNGYGYTF
>NA|TRBJ1-5|TRBD1|TRBV5-6
TGTGCCAGCAGCTTCCGACAGGGGTTCGACCAGCCCCAGCATTTT
CASSFRQGFDQPQHF
>NA|TRBJ1-4|NA|TRBV9
TGTGCCAGCAGCCCCTCACTCTTGACAACTCTTACAACTAATGAAAAACTGTTTTTT
CASSPSLLTTLTTNEKLFF